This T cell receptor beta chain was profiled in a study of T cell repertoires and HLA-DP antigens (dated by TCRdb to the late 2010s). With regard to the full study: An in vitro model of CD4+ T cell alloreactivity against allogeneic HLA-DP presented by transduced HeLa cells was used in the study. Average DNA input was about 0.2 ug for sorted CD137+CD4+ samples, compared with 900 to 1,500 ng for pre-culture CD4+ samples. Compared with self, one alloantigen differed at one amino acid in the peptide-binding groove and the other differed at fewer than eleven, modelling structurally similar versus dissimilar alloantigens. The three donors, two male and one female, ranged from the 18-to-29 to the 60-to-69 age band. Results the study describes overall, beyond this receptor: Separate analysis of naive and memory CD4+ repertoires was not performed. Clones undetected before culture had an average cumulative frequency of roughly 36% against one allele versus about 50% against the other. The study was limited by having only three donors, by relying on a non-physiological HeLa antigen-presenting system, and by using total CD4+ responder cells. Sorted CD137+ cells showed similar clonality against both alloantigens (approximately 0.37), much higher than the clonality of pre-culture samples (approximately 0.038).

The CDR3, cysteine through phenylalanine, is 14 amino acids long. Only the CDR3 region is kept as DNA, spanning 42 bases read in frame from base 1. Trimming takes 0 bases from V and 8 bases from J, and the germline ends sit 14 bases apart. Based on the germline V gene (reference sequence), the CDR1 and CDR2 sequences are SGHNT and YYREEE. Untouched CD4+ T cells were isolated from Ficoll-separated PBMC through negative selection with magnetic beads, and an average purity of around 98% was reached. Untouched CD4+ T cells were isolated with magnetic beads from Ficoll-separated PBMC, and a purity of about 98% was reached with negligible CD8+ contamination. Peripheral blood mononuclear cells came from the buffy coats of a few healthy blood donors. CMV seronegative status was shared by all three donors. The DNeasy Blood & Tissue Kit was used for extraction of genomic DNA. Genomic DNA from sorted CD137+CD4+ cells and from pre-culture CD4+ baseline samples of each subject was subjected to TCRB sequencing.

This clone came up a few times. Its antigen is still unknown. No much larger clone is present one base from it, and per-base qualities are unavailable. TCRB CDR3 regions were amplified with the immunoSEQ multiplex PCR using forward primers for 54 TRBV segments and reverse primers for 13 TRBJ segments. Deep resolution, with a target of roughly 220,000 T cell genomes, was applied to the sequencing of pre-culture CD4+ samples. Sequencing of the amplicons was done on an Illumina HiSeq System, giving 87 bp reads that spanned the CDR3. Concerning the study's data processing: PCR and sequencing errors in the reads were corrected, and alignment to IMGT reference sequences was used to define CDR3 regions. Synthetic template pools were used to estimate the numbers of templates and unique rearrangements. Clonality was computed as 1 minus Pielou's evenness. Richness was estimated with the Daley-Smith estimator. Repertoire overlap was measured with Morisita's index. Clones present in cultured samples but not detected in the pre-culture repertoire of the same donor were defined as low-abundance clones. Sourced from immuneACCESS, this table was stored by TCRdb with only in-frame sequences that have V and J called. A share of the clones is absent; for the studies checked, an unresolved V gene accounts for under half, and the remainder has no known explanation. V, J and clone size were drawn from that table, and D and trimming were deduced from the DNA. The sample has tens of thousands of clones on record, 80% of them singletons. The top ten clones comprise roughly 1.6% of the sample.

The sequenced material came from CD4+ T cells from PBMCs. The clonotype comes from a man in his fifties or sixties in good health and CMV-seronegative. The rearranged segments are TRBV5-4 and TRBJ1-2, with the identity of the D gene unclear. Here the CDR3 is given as CASSLAAVLGGYTF. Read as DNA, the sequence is TGTGCCAGCAGCTTGGCTGCGGTACTCGGCGGCTACACCTTC.